Presented here are 22 T cell receptor beta chains from one specimen sequenced in a study of shared clonotypes between healthy human individuals. TCRdb's table, derived via immunoSEQ multiplex PCR, lists solely in-frame clones and lacks some. This sample has about 700,000 clones; about 92% occur once, and the top ten carry 24%. In the naive CD8 group, cells lacked CD45RO and were positively selected for CCR7, so terminally differentiated effector memory CD45RA+ cells were left out. The material sequenced was naive CD8+ T cells sorted from blood. These receptors came from a man under 40 in good health.

CDR3 loop: CASSLRGGVPNQPQHF. In nucleotides, the CDR3 is TGTGCCAGCAGCCTCAGGGGGGGGGTCCCCAATCAGCCCCAGCATTTT. The chain employs TRBV7-2 and TRBJ1-5; 7 bases are a match to TRBD1. The J segment lost 3 bases and the V segment lost 5 bases, leaving 10 bases of the junction unmatched. The CDR3 runs 16 residues. CDR1 SGHTA and CDR2 FQGNSA come from the germline V gene.

This chain joins TRBV9 and TRBJ1-4, with TRBD1 as a possible D gene (6 bases). Trimming cost V 5 bases and J 6 bases, with 23 bases left between them. This CDR3 is 17 amino acids long. CDR1 and CDR2 (germline): SGDLS, YYNGEE. The CDR3 DNA sequence: TGTGCCAGCAGTGCCCGAGACAGGAAGTATTTGGATGAAAAACTGTTTTTT. Residues: CASSARDRKYLDEKLFF.

The gene calls are TRBV6-6 and TRBJ2-2; 7 bases map to TRBD2. Germline CDR1 MNHNY, CDR2 SVGAGI (reference sequence). The CDR3 is made up of 15 amino acids. J lost 0 bases, V lost 6 bases, and 4 bases had no gene match. CDR3 residues: CASSREGANTGELFF. DNA of the CDR3: TGTGCCAGCAGCAGGGAGGGCGCGAACACCGGGGAGCTGTTTTTT.

The chain is built from TRBV6-5 and TRBJ2-7, with 11 bases matching TRBD2. Germline CDR1 reads MNHEY; CDR2 reads SVGAGI. The CDR3 is 16 amino acids. Germline trimming cut 4 bases from V and 3 bases from J; bases unmatched to any gene: 8. CDR3 nucleotides: TGTGCCAGCAGTTTTTCGACTAGCGGGGTTAGCTACGAGCAGTACTTC. This gives the protein CASSFSTSGVSYEQYF.

V gene TRBV7-9 combines with J gene TRBJ2-7, with D perhaps given as TRBD1 or TRBD2 (7 bases each). Germline assignment: CDR1 SEHNR and CDR2 FQNEAQ (reference sequence). V was trimmed by 5 bases and J by 4 bases, leaving 15 bases between them. The CDR3 covers 14 residues. The DNA for the CDR3 is TGTGCCAGCAGCCCCTCAGGGGGGGATTACGAGCAGTACTTC. Translation gives CASSPSGGDYEQYF.

This clone has a single count. The CDR3 spells CASSLGHSLGNEKLFF. The CDR3, as DNA: TGTGCCAGCAGCTTAGGCCACAGCCTAGGTAATGAAAAACTGTTTTTT. The J gene is TRBJ1-4, the V gene TRBV7-8; D is undetermined. Germline V CDR1 and CDR2: SGHVS, FQNEAQ. V dropped 1 base and J dropped 4 bases, with 13 bases sitting between them. The CDR3 runs to 16 residues.

The chain employs TRBV11-2 and TRBJ2-7; D perhaps matches TRBD1 (6 bases). The CDR3 spans 13 residues. From germline, CDR1 is SGHAT and CDR2 FQNNGV. Trimming pared 7 bases from V and 0 bases from J, leaving 10 bases between. The CDR3 coding sequence is TGTGCCAGCACTACGGACAGCTCCTACGAGCAGTACTTC. This sequence encodes CASTTDSSYEQYF.

The genes are TRBV9 and TRBJ2-5; perhaps TRBD1 as D (6 bases). Trimming took off 4 bases at V and 4 bases at J, with 26 bases between the two ends. Germline V gene data show CDR1 as SGDLS and CDR2 as YYNGEE. The CDR3 loop spans 18 amino acids. CDR3 DNA sequence: TGTGCCAGCAGCAATCCCAGCCAACACAGGGTAGGAAGAGAGACCCAGTACTTC. This encodes CASSNPSQHRVGRETQYF.

This chain connects TRBV7-9 to TRBJ2-7; 8 bases line up with TRBD1. V gave up 2 bases and J gave up 0 bases; unmatched junction bases: 9. CDR1 and CDR2 (germline): SEHNR, FQNEAQ (reference sequence). This CDR3 has 17 amino acids. The DNA for the CDR3 is TGTGCCAGCAGCTTAACCCAGGGGGCTCAAAGCTCCTACGAGCAGTACTTC. Encoded protein: CASSLTQGAQSSYEQYF.

With respect to this clone: Distinct nucleotide sequences in the sample also encode this CDR3. V is TRBV5-4 and J is TRBJ2-7; D gene ambiguous. This CDR3 is built from 12 residues. Germline CDR1 is SGHNT and CDR2 is YYREEE (reference sequence). Trimming cost V 0 bases and J 2 bases, with 3 bases left between them. CDR3 sequence: CASSLGTYEQYF. The CDR3 nucleotides are TGTGCCAGCAGCTTGGGAACCTACGAGCAGTACTTC.

The gene calls are TRBV5-1 and TRBJ2-1; 13 nucleotides agree with TRBD2. The V segment lost 4 bases and the J segment 8 bases; nucleotides outside the gene matches: 9. The V gene's germline CDR1 is SGHRS and CDR2 YFSETQ. The CDR3 is 16 residues long. In DNA form, the CDR3 reads TGCGCCAGCAGCAACCCTACTAGCGGGAGGGCTTATGAGCAGTTCTTC. Residues: CASSNPTSGRAYEQFF.

DNA of the CDR3: TGTGCCAGCAGTTTCAATCTCCCTAACACCGGGGAGCTGTTTTTT. It specifies CASSFNLPNTGELFF. The V and J genes are TRBV6-5 and TRBJ2-2, with unresolved D. Trimming took 4 bases from V and 2 from J, leaving 11 bases between them. CDR1 and CDR2 (germline): MNHEY, SVGAGI. This CDR3 is 15 amino acids long.

V usage is TRBV10-1 and J usage is TRBJ2-3; 8 bases agree with TRBD1. Germline V gene data show CDR1 as WNHNN and CDR2 as SYGVQD (reference sequence). The V gene end was trimmed by 8 bases and the J gene end by 6 bases; junction bases not matched to a gene: 10. This CDR3 comprises 14 residues. The DNA for the CDR3 is TGCGCCAGCTCTAGGCAGGGGGCGAGGGATACGCAGTATTTT. This gives the protein CASSRQGARDTQYF.

CDR3 nucleotides: TGTGCCAGCAGGGATGGACAGGGGCATTCATACACTGAAGCTTTCTTT. Encoded protein: CASRDGQGHSYTEAFF. This sequence joins TRBV2 and TRBJ1-1, with 9 bases fitting TRBD1. This CDR3 is built from 16 residues. The V segment lost 6 bases and the J segment 3 bases; nucleotides outside the gene matches: 11. Germline V CDR1 and CDR2: SNHLY, FYNNEI. Looking up the rest from reference TRBV2 and TRBJ1-1 gives the full variable domain: EPEVTQTPSHQVTQMGQEVILRCVPISNHLYFYWYRQILGQKVEFLVSFYNNEISEKSEIFDDQFSVERPDGSNFTLKIRSTKLEDSAMYFCASRDGQGHSYTEAFFGQGTRLTVV.

The rearrangement joins TRBV13 to TRBJ2-3; 11 bases align to TRBD2. CDR3 length equals 15 residues. V was clipped by 5 bases and J by 1 base; unmatched bases: 2. CDR1 and CDR2 (germline): PRHDT, FYEKMQ (reference sequence). The CDR3 spells CASSTGLAGTDTQYF. DNA for the CDR3: TGTGCCAGCAGCACGGGACTAGCGGGCACAGATACGCAGTATTTT.

This rearrangement joins TRBV4-2 to TRBJ2-7, with D tentatively TRBD1 or TRBD2 (5 bases each). Germline loops: CDR1 LGHNA, CDR2 YNFKEQ. With 5 bases removed from V and 0 bases from J, the gap between germline ends came to 11 bases. There are 14 residues in the CDR3. CDR3 amino acids: CASSATGTSYEQYF. For the CDR3, the DNA is TGTGCCAGCAGCGCGACCGGGACCTCCTACGAGCAGTACTTC.

Turning to this clone: The sample carries other DNA sequences with the same CDR3. The chain has TRBV29-1 and TRBJ2-7; D is perhaps TRBD1 (5 bases). Per the germline V gene, CDR1 is SQVTM and CDR2 is ANQGSEA. V lost 1 base, J lost 0 bases, and 10 bases lay in between. The CDR3 contains 14 residues. The CDR3 reads CSVEVRGSSYEQYF. In DNA form, the CDR3 reads TGCAGCGTTGAAGTTAGGGGCAGCTCCTACGAGCAGTACTTC.

The rearrangement links TRBV27 to TRBJ1-2; D remains unclear. Trimming left V 8 bases short and J 6 bases short, with 22 bases between. The length of the CDR3 is 15 residues. Per the germline V gene, CDR1 is MNHEY and CDR2 is SMNVEV (reference sequence). The CDR3 reads CASGIPEGQRDGYTF. The CDR3 DNA follows: TGTGCCAGCGGCATACCAGAGGGCCAGAGGGATGGCTACACCTTC.

This clone was seen a single time. The chain carries TRBV15 and TRBJ2-1; 14 nucleotides match TRBD2. The CDR3 has 13 residues. Germline V CDR1 and CDR2: LNHNV, YYDKDF (reference sequence). V trimming: 9 bases; J trimming: 7 bases; junction bases outside the gene matches: 2. The CDR3 spells CATGTSGSNEQFF. The CDR3 nucleotides read TGTGCCACTGGGACTAGCGGGAGTAATGAGCAGTTCTTC.

CDR3 DNA sequence: TGTGCCAGCAGTTACGAGGGACTAGCGATTTGGACCCAGTACTTC. It is translated as CASSYEGLAIWTQYF. This chain links TRBV6-6 with TRBJ2-5; TRBD2 agrees at 10 bases. Germline V gene lookup returns CDR1 MNHNY and CDR2 SVGAGI (reference sequence). The V gene end was trimmed by 2 bases and the J gene end by 7 bases; junction bases not matched to a gene: 7. CDR3 size: 15 residues.

This clone has only a few counts. Different DNA sequences within this sample yield the same CDR3. The rearrangement joins TRBV4-1 to TRBJ1-5; D is perhaps TRBD1 (6 bases). The germline V gene encodes CDR1 MGHRA and CDR2 YSYEKL. The CDR3 covers 14 residues. The V gene lost 1 base and the J gene lost 5 bases, with 9 bases spanning the gap. The CDR3 spells CASSQGRGDQPQHF. CDR3 sequence (DNA): TGCGCCAGCAGCCAAGGCAGGGGTGATCAGCCCCAGCATTTT.

The V gene is TRBV7-9, the J gene TRBJ2-3; possibly TRBD2 for D (6 bases). The CDR3 has 16 amino acids. V gave up 2 bases and J gave up 0 bases, with 12 bases separating them. Germline CDR1 SEHNR, CDR2 FQNEAQ (reference sequence). This CDR3 is CASSLSRGASTDTQYF. The DNA for the CDR3 is TGTGCCAGCAGCTTATCGCGCGGGGCTAGCACAGATACGCAGTATTTT.